What follows describes a single TCR beta chain. Its antigen is not known. CDR1 and CDR2 from the germline V gene are MDHEN and SYDVKM. This CDR3 spans 14 amino acids. V dropped 7 bases and J dropped 3 bases, with 13 bases sitting between them. The sample is drawn from a study of CD8 T cells in ankylosing spondylitis. Study findings and constraints: A TCR beta motif of several highly homologous variants seemed to mark ankylosing spondylitis blood. Earlier authors reported some of these motif variants in reactive arthritis synovial fluid and blood. Clones linked with disease were CD8+ and fairly uncommon in the peripheral blood. As reported, disease-linked clones showed significant enrichment in matched ankylosing spondylitis synovial fluid.

MiXCR, applied by TCRdb to the 5' RACE reads, yields one record per CDR3 protein. Of around 770,000 distinct CDR3 sequences detected, 10% to 15% appear once; the ten largest clones hold under 0.6%. The sequenced sample consisted of blood, either unsorted or a sorted T cell fraction (not recorded which). The chain is built from TRBV28 and TRBJ2-1; D tentatively reads TRBD1 or TRBD2 (5 bases each). The sequence derives from a male donor with ankylosing spondylitis. In DNA form, the CDR3 reads TGTGCCAGCACACCCGGGACGGACTACAATGAGCAGTTCTTC. Its protein product is CASTPGTDYNEQFF.